The clone carrying this T cell receptor (beta chain) was recorded a few times. The antigen remains unidentified. These data belong to a study of beta chain features in type 1 diabetes. Across the whole study: Patients did not differ from healthy donors in age, gender or cell yield.

V was trimmed by 3 bases and J by 7 bases, leaving 13 bases between them. Germline-derived CDR1 and CDR2 are SGHTA and FQGTGA. This CDR3 contains 14 residues. The purity of all sorted populations exceeded 98%. Sequencing targeted expressed TCRB transcripts, as all isolated RNA had been reverse transcribed. TCRdb's copy holds only in-frame clones and misses some; the assay was immunoSEQ multiplex PCR. The sample gives about 900,000 clones, roughly a sixth of which show up once; 0.023% is in the top ten. Findings and caveats of the study: In the patient group, naive, central memory and Treg TCRB repertoires seemed more alike than in the healthy donor group. The study found moderately but significantly shorter TCRB CDR3s in all four CD4+ subsets of Type 1 diabetes patients.

Sequencing used naive CD4+ T cells from blood. The clonotype comes from a young woman in good health. The chain is built from TRBV7-3 and TRBJ2-1, with D tentatively TRBD2 (5 bases). CDR3 in DNA: TGTGCCAGCAGCTTGTCAGCGACTATTAATGAGCAGTTCTTC. Translation: CASSLSATINEQFF. Together with reference TRBV7-3 and TRBJ2-1, the CDR3 gives the full variable domain: GAGVSQTPSNKVTEKGKYVELRCDPISGHTALYWYRQSLGQGPEFLIYFQGTGAADDSGLPNDRFFAVRPEGSVSTLKIQRTERGDSAVYLCASSLSATINEQFFGPGTRLTVL.